The 30 T cell receptor beta chains below all came from one sample that was sequenced in a study of OX40 agonist ivuxolimab in advanced cancers. The method was immunoSEQ multiplex PCR; TCRdb's version includes in-frame clones alone and lacks a portion of them. The data hold some 59,000 clones, with 87% observed a single time. The source was CD4+ or CD8+ T cells sorted from blood, collected in a trial of the OX40 agonist ivuxolimab. Source of these receptors: an adult with an advanced solid tumor such as melanoma, head and neck, liver or kidney cancer.

The gene calls are TRBV27 and TRBJ1-6; no definite D call. Between the trimmed V and J ends, which lost 5 bases and 7 bases, there was a span of 12 bases. The CDR3 totals 14 residues. From germline, CDR1 is MNHEY and CDR2 SMNVEV (reference sequence). The CDR3 spells CASSRRDVNSPLHF. In nucleotides, the CDR3 is TGTGCCAGCAGTAGAAGGGATGTAAATTCACCCCTCCACTTT.

The V gene is TRBV5-1, the J gene TRBJ2-3, with 11 nucleotides matching TRBD1. V was pared by 5 bases and J by 4 bases, with 6 bases of the junction left unmatched. The germline gives CDR1 SGHRS, CDR2 YFSETQ. This CDR3 region has 15 residues. CDR3 region: CASRRTGGFADTQYF. The CDR3 nucleotides read TGCGCCAGCAGACGGACAGGGGGCTTCGCAGATACGCAGTATTTT.

This clone occurred a few times. The V gene is TRBV28, the J gene TRBJ1-5, with unresolved D. V lost 7 bases to trimming and J lost 2 bases, with 12 bases between them. The germline V gene encodes CDR1 MDHEN and CDR2 SYDVKM. The CDR3 is 14 amino acids. The CDR3 here is CASNRAGGNQPQHF. The CDR3 DNA reads as TGTGCCAGCAACCGGGCCGGAGGCAATCAGCCCCAGCATTTT.

The chain uses TRBV10-3 and TRBJ2-3; unclear D gene. CDR3 length equals 13 residues. The V gene lost 8 bases and the J gene lost 2 bases, with 11 bases spanning the gap. The germline CDR1 and CDR2 sequences are ENHRY and SYGVKD. In DNA form, the CDR3 reads TGTGCCATCTCGGTGGGTACCACAGATACGCAGTATTTT. It codes for CAISVGTTDTQYF.

The genes are TRBV28 and TRBJ1-6, with 7 bases identical to TRBD1. The CDR3 is 14 amino acids. Per germline, CDR1 MDHEN and CDR2 SYDVKM. Germline trimming cut 8 bases from V and 7 bases from J; bases unmatched to any gene: 8. The chain's CDR3 is CASHIQGPNSPLHF. Written as DNA, the CDR3 is TGTGCCAGCCATATACAGGGGCCGAATTCACCCCTCCACTTT.

The rearrangement links TRBV18 to TRBJ2-7; D remains unclear. The CDR3 spans 14 residues. Trimming took 1 base from V and 6 from J, leaving 13 bases between them. Germline V CDR1 and CDR2: KGHSH, LQKENI. CDR3 nucleotide sequence: TGTGCCAGCTCACCACAACGGTTAAACTCCGAGCAGTACTTC. As protein: CASSPQRLNSEQYF.

The chain employs TRBV29-1 and TRBJ2-1; maybe TRBD1 (6 bases). Germline values: CDR1 SQVTM, CDR2 ANQGSEA. The CDR3 is made up of 14 amino acids. V lost 6 bases, J lost 0 bases, and 12 bases lay in between. In DNA form, the CDR3 reads TGCAGCGTCCGCGACAGGAGCTCCTACAATGAGCAGTTCTTC. Its translation is CSVRDRSSYNEQFF.

The rearrangement joins TRBV5-1 to TRBJ2-5; D could derive from TRBD1 or TRBD2 (6 bases each). The better agreement between TRBJ2-7 and the DNA end casts doubt on the J call. CDR1 and CDR2 (germline): SGHRS, YFSETQ. The CDR3 loop spans 16 amino acids. Here the CDR3 reads CASSLVGGQSSYEQYF. In DNA, the CDR3 is TGCGCCAGCAGCTTGGTCGGGGGACAAAGCTCCTACGAGCAGTACTTC.

The table lists this clone with a few counts. The chain joins TRBV11-3 to TRBJ2-3, with 7 bases aligning to TRBD2. The CDR3 has 13 amino acids. With 5 bases clipped from V and 10 bases from J, the junction kept 9 bases outside the gene matches. Germline CDR1 is SGHNT and CDR2 is YENEEA. The CDR3 coding sequence is TGTGCCAGCAGCGTAGCGGGCGGGAGTGCGCAGTATTTT. As protein: CASSVAGGSAQYF.

V and J are TRBV6-5 and TRBJ1-2; unclear D gene. The ends were cut back, 0 bases at V and 4 bases at J, with 6 bases in the middle. The CDR3 is 13 residues long. The germline gives CDR1 MNHEY, CDR2 SVGAGI. CDR3 in DNA: TGTGCCAGCAGTTACTCCGGCAGCTATGGCTACACCTTC. Residues: CASSYSGSYGYTF.

V and J are TRBV18 and TRBJ1-5, with D uncertain. The germline V gene has CDR1 KGHSH and CDR2 LQKENI. There are 13 residues in the CDR3. V was clipped by 3 bases and J by 6 bases, with 9 bases between them. The CDR3 nucleotides are TGTGCCAGCTCACCGGCGCGGACTCAGCCCCAGCATTTT. Translation gives CASSPARTQPQHF. Complete variable domain (other parts from reference TRBV18 and TRBJ1-5): NAGVMQNPRHLVRRRGQEARLRCSPMKGHSHVYWYRQLPEEGLKFMVYLQKENIIDESGMPKERFSAEFPKEGPSILRIQQVVRGDSAAYFCASSPARTQPQHFGDGTRLSIL.

The chain uses TRBV5-1 and TRBJ2-1, with 7 bases matching TRBD2. The CDR3 runs 15 residues. The trim removed 2 bases at V and 0 bases at J, leaving 2 bases unmatched. Germline CDR1 is SGHRS and CDR2 is YFSETQ. CDR3 sequence (DNA): TGCGCCAGCAGCTTTGGCGGGAGCTCCTACAATGAGCAGTTCTTC. Its translation: CASSFGGSSYNEQFF.

This clone was picked up a small number of times. This chain connects TRBV11-2 to TRBJ2-5, with a possible D match to TRBD2 (5 bases). This CDR3 contains 12 residues. Trimming took 8 bases from V and 4 from J, leaving 11 bases between them. CDR1 is SGHAT and CDR2 is FQNNGV in the germline V gene. The CDR3 nucleotides are TGTGCCAGCGGGAGTTGGGGAGAGACCCAGTACTTC. Translation: CASGSWGETQYF. Filled out from reference TRBV11-2 and TRBJ2-5, the complete variable domain reads EAGVAQSPRYKIIEKRQSVAFWCNPISGHATLYWYQQILGQGPKLLIQFQNNGVVDDSQLPKDRFSAERLKGVDSTLKIQPAKLEDSAVYLCASGSWGETQYFGPGTRLLVL.

The chain couples TRBV18 to TRBJ2-1; D is uncertain. The CDR3 contains 14 residues. Between the trimmed V and J ends, which lost 2 bases and 3 bases, there was a span of 8 bases. CDR1 is KGHSH, CDR2 LQKENI, per germline. The CDR3 bases are TGTGCCAGCTCACCAGGGGATGGCTACAATGAGCAGTTCTTC. Translated, it gives CASSPGDGYNEQFF. Full variable domain (rest looked up from reference TRBV18 and TRBJ2-1): NAGVMQNPRHLVRRRGQEARLRCSPMKGHSHVYWYRQLPEEGLKFMVYLQKENIIDESGMPKERFSAEFPKEGPSILRIQQVVRGDSAAYFCASSPGDGYNEQFFGPGTRLTVL.

The V and J genes are TRBV30 and TRBJ2-7; D might be TRBD1 or TRBD2, each matching 5 bases. The CDR3 extends over 17 amino acids. The germline V gene has CDR1 GTSNPN and CDR2 SVGIG (reference sequence). Trimming cost V 4 bases and J 4 bases, with 26 bases left between them. DNA of the CDR3: TGTGCCTGGAAAATGGGACGTTCAGGATCCCGGGCTTACGAGCAGTACTTC. This codes for CAWKMGRSGSRAYEQYF.

The chain employs TRBV5-1 and TRBJ1-1, with 7 bases matching TRBD1. There are 14 residues in the CDR3. Germline V gene data show CDR1 as SGHRS and CDR2 as YFSETQ. V trimming: 2 bases; J trimming: 7 bases; junction bases outside the gene matches: 8. The CDR3 sequence is CASSFSRGGLEAFF. The DNA of the CDR3 is TGCGCCAGCAGCTTTTCCAGGGGGGGACTTGAAGCTTTCTTT.

Written as DNA, the CDR3 is TGTGCCAGCACGGATCGGGGGTTCTCCTACAATGAGCAGTTCTTC. This encodes CASTDRGFSYNEQFF. This chain joins TRBV28 and TRBJ2-1; D is perhaps TRBD2 (6 bases). Germline CDR1 is MDHEN and CDR2 is SYDVKM. The CDR3 has 15 amino acids. The ends were cut back, 7 bases at V and 0 bases at J, with 13 bases in the middle.

A word on this clone: Other DNA variants within this sample encode the same CDR3. The rearrangement joins TRBV4-1 to TRBJ2-5; D is possibly TRBD2 (5 bases). The CDR3 loop spans 13 amino acids. Per the germline V gene, CDR1 is MGHRA and CDR2 is YSYEKL. V was pared by 2 bases and J by 2 bases, with 6 bases between. The CDR3: CASSQWRQETQYF. The CDR3 DNA sequence: TGCGCCAGCAGCCAATGGAGGCAAGAGACCCAGTACTTC.

This chain connects TRBV9 to TRBJ2-5; 9 bases align to TRBD1. Germline values: CDR1 SGDLS, CDR2 YYNGEE. After removal of 0 bases from V and 5 bases from J, the junction contained 2 bases not matched to a gene. The CDR3 has 14 residues. Written as DNA, the CDR3 is TGTGCCAGCAGCGTAGGACAGGGGGAGGAGACCCAGTACTTC. Translation gives CASSVGQGEETQYF.

The CDR3 sequence is CASSPLLGEQYF. The CDR3 coding sequence is TGTGCCAGCAGCCCTTTGCTGGGCGAGCAGTACTTC. The chain is built from TRBV5-4 and TRBJ2-7; D is uncertain. The CDR3 sequence is 12 residues long. Looked up from germline, CDR1 is SGHNT and CDR2 is YYREEE (reference sequence). V lost 4 bases and J lost 6, with 11 bases in between.

The chain links TRBV5-6 to TRBJ1-4; D perhaps matches TRBD1 (5 bases). Germline V CDR1 and CDR2: SGHDT, YYEEEE. The CDR3 runs to 15 residues. Trimming pared 0 bases from V and 6 bases from J, leaving 12 bases between. In DNA form, the CDR3 reads TGTGCCAGCAGCTTGGGCCGGGGGAGTGATGAAAAACTGTTTTTT. Its protein is CASSLGRGSDEKLFF.

The count of this clone is one. The chain is built from TRBV18 and TRBJ1-5; D unresolved. Germline-derived CDR1 and CDR2 are KGHSH and LQKENI. V gave up 0 bases and J gave up 1 base, with 4 bases separating them. The CDR3 is made up of 14 amino acids. CDR3 bases: TGTGCCAGCTCACCACCCCAGAGCAATCAGCCCCAGCATTTT. Amino acids: CASSPPQSNQPQHF.

This clone was detected only once. This chain joins TRBV15 and TRBJ2-2; D call uncertain. The V end lost 3 bases, the J end lost 11 bases, and 10 bases lay between the germline ends. Looked up from germline, CDR1 is LNHNV and CDR2 is YYDKDF (reference sequence). The CDR3 is 12 amino acids. CDR3 sequence (DNA): TGTGCCACCAGCAGGGGCCTGCTTGAGCTGTTTTTT. Translation gives CATSRGLLELFF.

This chain connects TRBV5-4 to TRBJ2-2, with 8 bases lining up with TRBD1. The CDR3 sequence is 14 residues long. Germline V gives CDR1 SGHNT, CDR2 YYREEE (reference sequence). The trim removed 0 bases at V and 5 bases at J, leaving 0 bases unmatched. CDR3 in amino acids: CASSLDRGTGELFF. CDR3 nucleotide sequence: TGTGCCAGCAGCTTGGACAGGGGGACCGGGGAGCTGTTTTTT.

This chain uses TRBV28 with TRBJ1-5; D ambiguous. V shed 0 bases and J shed 6 bases, with 3 bases lying between them. CDR1 and CDR2 (germline): MDHEN, SYDVKM. The length of the CDR3 is 12 residues. CDR3 amino acids: CASSLWGQPQHF. DNA of the CDR3: TGTGCCAGCAGTTTATGGGGTCAGCCCCAGCATTTT. The variable domain in full, with the rest retrieved from reference TRBV28 and TRBJ1-5, is DVKVTQSSRYLVKRTGEKVFLECVQDMDHENMFWYRQDPGLGLRLIYFSYDVKMKEKGDIPEGYSVSREKKERFSLILESASTNQTSMYLCASSLWGQPQHFGDGTRLSIL.

This chain uses TRBV7-9 with TRBJ1-1, with D unclear. Germline V gene sequence: CDR1 SEHNR, CDR2 FQNEAQ (reference sequence). V lost 2 bases and J 1 base, leaving 8 bases between the germline ends. This CDR3 contains 14 residues. The CDR3 DNA sequence: TGTGCCAGCAGCTTAAGGCAGGCGAACACTGAAGCTTTCTTT. Protein: CASSLRQANTEAFF.

This chain links TRBV6-5 with TRBJ2-7; TRBD1 is a possible D gene (5 bases). Germline V gene lookup returns CDR1 MNHEY and CDR2 SVGAGI. Between the trimmed V and J ends, which lost 2 bases and 0 bases, there was a span of 11 bases. CDR3 length: 15 amino acids. CDR3 region: CASSYPRQFSYEQYF. As DNA, the CDR3 is TGTGCCAGCAGTTACCCCAGACAGTTCTCCTACGAGCAGTACTTC.

This chain joins TRBV29-1 and TRBJ1-1; a possible D gene is TRBD1 (6 bases). CDR3 size: 13 residues. The germline CDR1 and CDR2 sequences are SQVTM and ANQGSEA. The V end lost 0 bases, the J end lost 8 bases, and 13 bases lay between the germline ends. Here the CDR3 DNA reads TGCAGCGTTGAAGATGGGTGGGGGCGAGAAGCTTTCTTT. It codes for CSVEDGWGREAFF.

This clone occurred a few times. CDR3: CASSPGLAGAPGRYNEQFF. CDR3 sequence (DNA): TGCGCCAGCAGCCCGGGACTAGCGGGAGCCCCCGGCCGGTACAATGAGCAGTTCTTC. The V and J genes are TRBV4-1 and TRBJ2-1, with 14 positions matching TRBD2. Germline CDR1 MGHRA, CDR2 YSYEKL. The CDR3 totals 19 residues. Losses at the gene ends were 4 bases for V and 4 bases for J; bases not matched to a gene: 12.

This clone occurred once. This chain uses TRBV6-5 with TRBJ1-1; D is undetermined. CDR3 length equals 14 residues. Per germline, CDR1 MNHEY and CDR2 SVGAGI. V shed 2 bases and J shed 6 bases, with 13 bases lying between them. CDR3 region: CASSYALGRPEAFF. The CDR3 DNA reads as TGTGCCAGCAGTTACGCGCTGGGAAGGCCTGAAGCTTTCTTT.